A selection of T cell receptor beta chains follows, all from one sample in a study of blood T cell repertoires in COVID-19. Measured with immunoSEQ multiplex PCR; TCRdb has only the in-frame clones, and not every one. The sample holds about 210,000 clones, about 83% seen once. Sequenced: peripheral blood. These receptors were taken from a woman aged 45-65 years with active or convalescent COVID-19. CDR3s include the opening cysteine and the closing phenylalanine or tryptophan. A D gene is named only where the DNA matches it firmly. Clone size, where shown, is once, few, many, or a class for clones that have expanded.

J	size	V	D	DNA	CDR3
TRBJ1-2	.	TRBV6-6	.	TGTGCCAGCAGTTACGGGGCAGTCTATGGCTACACCTTC	CASSYGAVYGYTF
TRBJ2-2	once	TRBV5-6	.	TGTGCCAGCAGCTTGGACAGATTCACCGGGGAGCTGTTTTTT	CASSLDRFTGELFF
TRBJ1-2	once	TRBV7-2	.	TGTGCCAGCAGCTTAGGGCATAACTATGGCTACACCTTC	CASSLGHNYGYTF
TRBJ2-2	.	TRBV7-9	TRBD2	TGTGCCAGCAGGACCGGGACTAGCTCACCCGGGGAGCTGTTTTTT	CASRTGTSSPGELFF
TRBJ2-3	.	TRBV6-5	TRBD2	TGTGCCAGCAGTTACCTCTTCGGACTAGCGGGAGGGCAGTATTTT	CASSYLFGLAGGQYF
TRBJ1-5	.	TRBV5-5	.	TGTGCCAGCAGCCGCGACAGCTTTGGTCAGCCCCAGCATTTT	CASSRDSFGQPQHF
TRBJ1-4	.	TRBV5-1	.	TGCGCCAGCAGCTTCGGACAGTCCTCAACTAATGAAAAACTGTTTTTT	CASSFGQSSTNEKLFF
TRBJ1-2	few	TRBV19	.	TGTGCCAGTAGATTCCCCGGGGGAAACTATGGCTACACCTTC	CASRFPGGNYGYTF
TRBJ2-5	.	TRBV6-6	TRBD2	TGTGCCAGCAGTTACAAGCCTAGCGGGAGACGGGAGACCCAGTACTTC	CASSYKPSGRRETQYF
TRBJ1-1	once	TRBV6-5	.	TGTGCCAGCAGTTACCAGGGTGGGGCTTTCTTT	CASSYQGGAFF
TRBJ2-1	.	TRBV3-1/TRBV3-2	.	TGTGCCAGCTCCCCGGGCAATGAGCAGTTCTTC	CASSPGNEQFF
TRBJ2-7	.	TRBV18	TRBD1	TGTGCCAGCTCAGATTCCAGGGGGCTCGAGCAGTACTTC	CASSDSRGLEQYF
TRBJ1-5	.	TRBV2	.	TGTGCCAGCAGACCCGGGACATCGTTCTATCAGCCCCAGCATTTT	CASRPGTSFYQPQHF
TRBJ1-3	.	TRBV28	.	TGTGCCAGCAGTGGTGGGGCAGGGGGAAACACCATATATTTT	CASSGGAGGNTIYF
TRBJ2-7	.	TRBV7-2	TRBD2	TGTGCCAGCAGCTTAGTAGGCGGGGGGGGATTGTACTTC	CASSLVGGGGLYF
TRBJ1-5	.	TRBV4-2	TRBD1	TGTGCCAGCAGCCAAGAAGTGACAGGGGGACGTCAGCCCCAGCATTTT	CASSQEVTGGRQPQHF
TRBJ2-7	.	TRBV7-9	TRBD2	TGTGCCAGCAGCGAGCGGGAGGGCCAGAACGAGCAGTACTTC	CASSEREGQNEQYF
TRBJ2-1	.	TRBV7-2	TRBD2	TGTGCCAGCAGCTTAGTGATGTTGTCGGGAGGGTACAATGAGCAGTTCTTC	CASSLVMLSGGYNEQFF
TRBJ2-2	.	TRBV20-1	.	TGCAGTGCTCCCGTTAAGCGGGAGCTGTTTTTT	CSAPVKRELFF
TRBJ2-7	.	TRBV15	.	TGTGCCACCAGCAGAGAAGGAGCGTCCTACGAGCAGTACTTC	CATSREGASYEQYF
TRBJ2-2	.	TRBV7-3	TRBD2	TGTGCCAGCAGCCCCGGGGGGTCGAGGGAGCTGTTTTTT	CASSPGGSRELFF
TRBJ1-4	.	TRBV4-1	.	TGCGCCAGCAGCCAAGCTTGGCCAGCTAATGAAAAACTGTTTTTT	CASSQAWPANEKLFF
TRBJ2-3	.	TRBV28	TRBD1	TGTGCCAGCAGTTTCCTGGGACAGGGGGCCAAAGATACGCAGTATTTT	CASSFLGQGAKDTQYF
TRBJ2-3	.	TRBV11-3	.	TGTGCCAGCAGCTTACAGGGGTCCACAGATACGCAGTATTTT	CASSLQGSTDTQYF